This TCR beta chain was observed in a study of tumor and adjacent non-tumor tissue in lung cancer. Study details: Aged 31 to 76 years, patients included 10 men and a handful of women with stage I to III disease. Study outcomes and limitations: Top 100 clones took a larger repertoire share in normal lung. TCR diversity was significantly greater in tumor than normal lung tissue.

The CDR3 is made up of 14 amino acids. Deletions cut 6 bases from V and 5 bases from J, with 16 bases between. The germline gives CDR1 SNHLY, CDR2 FYNNEI. The library came from three nested PCR rounds adapted from ARM-PCR protocols. TCRdb recomputed calls from the multiplex PCR reads with MiXCR, one row per CDR3 protein. The sample lists about 75,000 distinct CDR3 sequences; 77% were seen once. RNA was extracted from bulk tissue without any cell sorting. Of note for this clonotype: Its target is unknown. A single base separates this from a much larger clone, so it may be a read error. The CDR3 ends on some other residue instead of the conserved phenylalanine or tryptophan, so this is likely a read error.

The rearrangement joins TRBV2 to TRBJ1-1; D is perhaps TRBD1 (6 bases). This clonotype was sampled from a woman aged 50 to 60 with non-small cell lung cancer. Sequencing was done on a sample of lung tumor tissue. The CDR3 DNA reads as TGTGCCAGCAGCGCTAGGGGGTCTAGGACTGAAGCTTTCTAT. It specifies CASSARGSRTEAFY.